Listed below are T cell receptor beta chains from one sample, sequenced in a study of blood T cell repertoires in COVID-19. This table comes from immunoSEQ multiplex PCR, and its TCRdb copy is limited to in-frame clones, with some not included. The data hold more than 60,000 clones, with about 74% observed a single time. Sequenced material: peripheral blood. Receptors originate from a human donor with acute or convalescent COVID-19. The donor label of this sample is uncertain. The CDR3 runs from the conserved cysteine through the conserved F or W. A D gene is named only where the DNA matches it firmly. Clone size is stated in some rows and not others, as once, few, many or a class when expanded.

j_gene	len	v_gene	abundance	d_gene	CDR3aa	CDR3nt
TRBJ2-2	16	TRBV4-3	NA	TRBD2	CASRQGTSGGTGELFF	TGCGCCAGCAGGCAAGGGACTAGCGGGGGCACCGGGGAGCTGTTTTTT
TRBJ2-6	15	TRBV7-9	NA	TRBD1	CAGGPGGPGANVLTF	TGTGCCGGGGGACCAGGGGGCCCTGGGGCCAACGTCCTGACTTTC
TRBJ2-3	16	TRBV5-1	NA	TRBD2	CASSKGTSGATDTQYF	TGCGCCAGCAGCAAGGGGACTAGCGGGGCCACAGATACGCAGTATTTT
TRBJ2-3	18	TRBV24-1	NA	TRBD1	CATSDTRDRGFRTDTQYF	TGTGCCACCAGTGATACCCGGGACAGGGGATTTCGCACAGATACGCAGTATTTT
TRBJ2-5	15	TRBV15	few	NA	CATSIWRQSGETQYF	TGTGCCACCAGCATATGGAGACAGTCCGGAGAGACCCAGTACTTC
TRBJ1-4	15	TRBV6-6	NA	TRBD1	CASSSGGQGREKLFF	TGTGCCAGCAGTTCGGGGGGACAGGGACGCGAAAAACTGTTTTTT
TRBJ2-1	14	TRBV28	NA	TRBD1	CASSQTGARNEQFF	TGTGCCAGCAGCCAGACAGGGGCCCGCAATGAGCAGTTCTTC
TRBJ2-7	13	TRBV7-9	NA	NA	CASSLAGGSQQYF	TGTGCCAGCAGCTTAGCGGGGGGATCCCAGCAGTACTTC
TRBJ2-1	19	TRBV7-9	NA	TRBD2	CASSPSVSGLASSYNEQFF	TGTGCCAGCAGCCCTTCTGTATCCGGACTAGCGAGCTCCTACAATGAGCAGTTCTTC
TRBJ2-4	15	TRBV6-5	once	TRBD2	CASSFKREPKNIQYF	TGTGCCAGCAGTTTCAAGCGGGAGCCCAAAAACATTCAGTACTTC
TRBJ2-3	15	TRBV7-9	NA	NA	CASSGGAIRTDTQYF	TGTGCCAGCAGCGGGGGGGCCATCAGGACAGATACGCAGTATTTT
TRBJ1-2	15	TRBV2	NA	NA	CASSEIEAGEYGYTF	TGTGCCAGCAGTGAAATTGAGGCAGGGGAATATGGCTACACCTTC
TRBJ2-7	15	TRBV19	NA	NA	CASSPRGSSSYEQYF	TGTGCCAGTAGTCCCAGGGGATCAAGCTCCTACGAGCAGTACTTC
TRBJ2-1	14	TRBV11-2	NA	TRBD2	CASSLGRENNEQFF	TGTGCCAGCAGCTTAGGGCGGGAGAATAATGAGCAGTTCTTC
TRBJ2-1	14	TRBV29-1	NA	TRBD1	CSVGGQGFVSEQFF	TGCAGCGTCGGGGGACAGGGTTTTGTAAGTGAGCAGTTCTTC
TRBJ2-7	16	TRBV6-2/TRBV6-3	NA	NA	CASSPTRVRLGYEQYF	TGTGCCAGCAGCCCTACCCGGGTGAGACTAGGCTACGAGCAGTACTTC
TRBJ2-3	13	TRBV30	NA	NA	CAWSSQSTDTQYF	TGTGCCTGGAGTAGTCAGAGCACAGATACGCAGTATTTT
TRBJ1-4	14	TRBV2	few	NA	CASSDTGKAEKLFF	TGTGCCAGCAGTGATACAGGGAAGGCTGAAAAACTGTTTTTT
TRBJ2-1	15	TRBV10-3	NA	TRBD2	CAISESGTSINEQFF	TGTGCCATCAGTGAGTCGGGGACTAGCATAAATGAGCAGTTCTTC
TRBJ1-2	16	TRBV3-1/TRBV3-2	once	NA	CASSQEWQPLGDGYTF	TGTGCCAGCAGCCAAGAATGGCAGCCACTCGGAGATGGCTACACCTTC
TRBJ1-1	12	TRBV14	NA	TRBD1	CASILNRGRPFF	TGTGCCAGCATCTTGAACAGGGGGAGGCCTTTCTTT
TRBJ1-6	14	TRBV7-9	NA	NA	CASSLIQDNSPLHF	TGTGCCAGCAGCTTAATCCAGGATAATTCACCCCTCCACTTT